Shown below are 27 T cell receptor beta chains from a single sample sequenced in a study of CD8 T cells in ankylosing spondylitis. TCRdb called the 5' RACE reads again in MiXCR, with one record for every CDR3 protein. The sample lists approximately 210,000 distinct CDR3 sequences, about 13% occurring once. The source material was blood, either unsorted or a sorted T cell fraction (not recorded which). The receptors originated from a male donor with ankylosing spondylitis or in good health (not recorded which).

This chain links TRBV4-1 with TRBJ2-1; no clear D. Trimming took off 2 bases at V and 8 bases at J, with 19 bases between the two ends. This CDR3 is built from 16 residues. Per the germline V gene, CDR1 is MGHRA and CDR2 is YSYEKL. In nucleotides, the CDR3 is TGCGCCAGCAGCCAACGGACCCAAAAACTCGACGATGAGCAGTTCTTC. Encoded protein: CASSQRTQKLDDEQFF.

CDR3 region: CASSQDGAGGLYNEQFF. CDR3 bases: TGCGCCAGCAGCCAAGATGGGGCGGGAGGGCTCTACAATGAGCAGTTCTTC. The chain uses TRBV4-1 and TRBJ2-1; TRBD2 agrees at 9 bases. Trimming at V came to 0 bases and at J to 3 bases, leaving 6 bases not matched to a gene. The CDR3 runs to 17 residues. The germline V gene encodes CDR1 MGHRA and CDR2 YSYEKL.

There are many counts of this clonotype. The V call is TRBV11-2, the J call TRBJ1-4; the D gene is possibly TRBD1 (5 bases). V was shortened by 6 bases and J by 2 bases, with 10 bases between the two germline ends. The CDR3 is made up of 14 amino acids. Looked up from germline, CDR1 is SGHAT and CDR2 is FQNNGV. DNA of the CDR3: TGTGCCAGCAGTCCGGGGCAGACTAATGAAAAACTGTTTTTT. It is translated as CASSPGQTNEKLFF. The variable domain in full, with the rest retrieved from reference TRBV11-2 and TRBJ1-4, is EAGVAQSPRYKIIEKRQSVAFWCNPISGHATLYWYQQILGQGPKLLIQFQNNGVVDDSQLPKDRFSAERLKGVDSTLKIQPAKLEDSAVYLCASSPGQTNEKLFFGSGTQLSVL.

The chain joins TRBV10-3 to TRBJ2-1, with a weak D call TRBD1 (6 bases). Germline CDR1 and CDR2: ENHRY and SYGVKD. V lost 2 bases, J lost 0 bases, and 11 bases lay in between. The CDR3 covers 16 residues. In nucleotides, the CDR3 is TGTGCCATCAGTGAGCGTTTAGGGGGCTCCTACAATGAGCAGTTCTTC. This sequence encodes CAISERLGGSYNEQFF.

The rearrangement joins TRBV27 to TRBJ2-3; D not certain. Deletions cut 6 bases from V and 4 bases from J, with 8 bases between. The CDR3 consists of 12 residues. In germline, CDR1 is MNHEY, CDR2 SMNVEV (reference sequence). CDR3 sequence: CASRAFPDTQYF. CDR3 nucleotide sequence: TGTGCCAGCAGGGCCTTCCCAGATACGCAGTATTTT.

The rearrangement links TRBV20-1 to TRBJ2-1; no definite D call. CDR1 is DFQATT, CDR2 SNEGSKA, per germline (reference sequence). The CDR3 has 11 amino acids. Trimming pared 6 bases from V and 9 bases from J, leaving 12 bases between. CDR3 in DNA: TGCAGTGCGGGCCGGGCGGCTGAGCAGTTCTTC. This encodes CSAGRAAEQFF.

The chain uses TRBV28 and TRBJ2-7; D is perhaps TRBD2 (6 bases). V was pared by 4 bases and J by 3 bases, with 10 bases between. Germline assignment: CDR1 MDHEN and CDR2 SYDVKM. CDR3 length equals 13 residues. The CDR3 DNA follows: TGTGCCAGCAGTTCCGGCGGGAACTACGAGCAGTACTTC. The encoded protein is CASSSGGNYEQYF. Full variable domain (outside the CDR3, taken from reference TRBV28 and TRBJ2-7): DVKVTQSSRYLVKRTGEKVFLECVQDMDHENMFWYRQDPGLGLRLIYFSYDVKMKEKGDIPEGYSVSREKKERFSLILESASTNQTSMYLCASSSGGNYEQYFGPGTRLTVT.

The chain links TRBV2 to TRBJ1-5; 8 bases match TRBD1. The J segment lost 7 bases and the V segment lost 2 bases, leaving 4 bases of the junction unmatched. Germline V CDR1 and CDR2: SNHLY, FYNNEI. The CDR3 extends over 14 amino acids. CDR3 loop: CASSEQGAQQPQHF. CDR3 in DNA: TGTGCCAGCAGTGAACAGGGGGCACAGCAGCCCCAGCATTTT.

V and J are TRBV25-1 and TRBJ2-7, with 9 bases identical to TRBD1. This CDR3 is built from 14 residues. Germline CDR1 is MGHDK and CDR2 is SYGVNS. The V gene end was trimmed by 4 bases and the J gene end by 6 bases; junction bases not matched to a gene: 7. The CDR3 DNA follows: TGTGCCAGCAGTGCTCCGGACAGGGGCCGCGAGCAGTACTTC. Its translation: CASSAPDRGREQYF.

V and J are TRBV10-3 and TRBJ2-2, with D maybe TRBD2 (6 bases). This CDR3 is 13 amino acids long. V shed 10 bases and J shed 7 bases, with 16 bases lying between them. CDR1 is ENHRY, CDR2 SYGVKD, per germline. This CDR3 reads CASSREEYGELFF. CDR3 nucleotides: TGTGCCAGTTCCAGGGAGGAGTACGGGGAGCTGTTTTTT.

This clonotype turned up a few times. The rearrangement links TRBV29-1 to TRBJ2-7, with D possibly TRBD2 on 6 matching bases. Deletions cut 0 bases from V and 3 bases from J, with 15 bases between. Germline V gene data show CDR1 as SQVTM and CDR2 as ANQGSEA. The CDR3 spans 15 residues. CDR3: CSVEEGWRAGYEQYF. In DNA form, the CDR3 reads TGCAGCGTTGAAGAGGGTTGGAGAGCGGGCTACGAGCAGTACTTC.

This clonotype was detected only a few times. V gene TRBV29-1 combines with J gene TRBJ1-1; D is ambiguous. The CDR3 is 12 residues long. Trimming shortened V by 4 bases and J by 2 bases, and 8 bases separated the two germline ends. Germline V CDR1 and CDR2: SQVTM, ANQGSEA. DNA of the CDR3: TGCAGCGTTGTGTGGGTTAACACTGAAGCTTTCTTT. This gives the protein CSVVWVNTEAFF.

This clonotype was observed a handful of times. The V and J genes are TRBV16 and TRBJ1-1; D is uncertain. This CDR3 spans 12 amino acids. Germline CDR1 is KGHSY and CDR2 is FQNENV. V was clipped by 0 bases and J by 10 bases, with 9 bases between them. CDR3 residues: CASSQSDPGAFF. The CDR3 DNA reads TGTGCCAGCAGCCAATCGGACCCTGGAGCTTTCTTT.

In its sample, this clonotype was seen many times. This chain uses TRBV12-3 or TRBV12-4 with TRBJ2-7, with TRBD1 matching 7 bases. V trimming: 5 bases; J trimming: 1 base; junction bases outside the gene matches: 5. The CDR3 sequence is 14 residues long. Written as DNA, the CDR3 is TGTGCCAGCAGTCTTGGGACAGCTTCCTACGAGCAGTACTTC. It encodes CASSLGTASYEQYF.

The table lists this clonotype with many counts. The V call is TRBV20-1, the J call TRBJ2-1; 9 positions match TRBD1. CDR1 is DFQATT, CDR2 SNEGSKA, per germline (reference sequence). Trimming removed 3 bases from V and 10 bases from J; junction bases left unmatched: 19. The CDR3 runs to 17 residues. The CDR3 here is CSASAGTGNGVGWEQFF. The CDR3, as DNA: TGCAGTGCTAGTGCAGGGACAGGGAACGGTGTGGGTTGGGAGCAGTTCTTC.

This clonotype was counted ten times or more. CDR3 nucleotide sequence: TGCGCCAGCAGCTGGCTAGCGGGAGTAGGGCTGTTTTTT. Residues: CASSWLAGVGLFF. The V call is TRBV5-1, the J call TRBJ2-2; TRBD2 matches at 10 bases. The germline gives CDR1 SGHRS, CDR2 YFSETQ. With 3 bases clipped from V and 13 bases from J, the junction kept 6 bases outside the gene matches. This CDR3 has 13 residues.

This clonotype was counted only a few times. The V call is TRBV10-3, the J call TRBJ2-1; 15 bases map to TRBD2. V dropped 6 bases and J dropped 8; count of bases not matched to a gene: 5. The CDR3 spans 15 residues. The germline gives CDR1 ENHRY, CDR2 SYGVKD. This CDR3 reads CAIRWTSGGADEQFF. CDR3 nucleotides: TGTGCCATCAGGTGGACTAGCGGGGGGGCCGATGAGCAGTTCTTC.

This clonotype was observed at least ten times. V gene TRBV5-1 combines with J gene TRBJ1-5, with 9 positions matching TRBD1. CDR1 SGHRS and CDR2 YFSETQ come from the germline V gene. Losses at the gene ends were 2 bases for V and 4 bases for J; bases not matched to a gene: 10. The CDR3 loop spans 17 amino acids. CDR3 residues: CASSLYPGQGLNQPQHF. Here the CDR3 DNA reads TGCGCCAGCAGCTTATATCCGGGACAGGGACTTAATCAGCCCCAGCATTTT.

The chain recombines TRBV3-1 with TRBJ2-1, with 14 bases matching TRBD2. In germline, CDR1 is LGHDT, CDR2 YNNKEL (reference sequence). Trimming removed 6 bases from V and 10 bases from J; junction bases left unmatched: 8. The CDR3 extends over 15 amino acids. The CDR3 bases are TGTGCCAGCAGTTCCGGGACTAGCGGGAGAGGAGAGCAGTTCTTC. Protein sequence: CASSSGTSGRGEQFF.

This clonotype was seen repeatedly, ten times or more. V is TRBV12-3 or TRBV12-4 and J is TRBJ2-2; TRBD1 agrees at 9 bases. This CDR3 comprises 15 residues. J gave up 4 bases and V 7 bases, and 7 bases lay outside the gene matches. The CDR3 protein is CASIPGQGVTGELFF. The CDR3 coding sequence is TGTGCCAGCATCCCGGGACAGGGAGTCACCGGGGAGCTGTTTTTT.

Only a few counts were recorded for this clonotype. The CDR3 loop is CASSVAAGAYTEAFF. The CDR3 nucleotides are TGTGCCAGCAGCGTAGCGGCAGGGGCGTACACTGAAGCTTTCTTT. The chain has TRBV9 and TRBJ1-1; D might be TRBD1 (6 bases). V lost 0 bases to trimming and J lost 3 bases, with 12 bases between them. Germline V CDR1 and CDR2: SGDLS, YYNGEE. The CDR3 consists of 15 residues.

This clonotype has more than one count but fewer than ten. One end of the junction is discordant with germline, which a read error may explain. V is TRBV27 and J is TRBJ2-7; the D gene is possibly TRBD1 (6 bases). The CDR3 spans 12 residues. Germline loops: CDR1 MNHEY, CDR2 SMNVEV (reference sequence). CDR3 in DNA: TGTGTCAGCAGTACGGACAGCTACGAGCAGTACTTC. Residues: CVSSTDSYEQYF.

This clonotype was observed many times. This chain uses TRBV5-1 with TRBJ2-5; TRBD2 matches 12 bases. The CDR3 totals 20 residues. With 3 bases clipped from V and 5 bases from J, the junction kept 20 bases outside the gene matches. CDR1 and CDR2 from the germline V gene are SGHRS and YFSETQ. Written as DNA, the CDR3 is TGCGCCAGCAGCTGGGACAGGGTCTCCGCTAGCGGGGGGGCCCAGGAGACCCAGTACTTC. Encoded protein: CASSWDRVSASGGAQETQYF.

This clonotype was detected a few times. The rearrangement joins TRBV24-1 to TRBJ1-1; D not resolved. Germline V gives CDR1 KGHDR, CDR2 SFDVKD. The CDR3 extends over 10 amino acids. Trimming shortened V by 7 bases and J by 6 bases, and 5 bases separated the two germline ends. CDR3 in amino acids: CATREAEAFF. The CDR3 DNA reads as TGTGCCACCAGGGAGGCTGAAGCTTTCTTT.

This clonotype was counted a few times. J is TRBJ2-3 and V is TRBV4-1, with D uncertain. Germline assignment: CDR1 MGHRA and CDR2 YSYEKL. This CDR3 has 15 residues. V lost 0 bases to trimming and J lost 0 bases, with 7 bases between them. The CDR3 protein is CASSQDPSSTDTQYF. The DNA of the CDR3 is TGCGCCAGCAGCCAAGACCCTTCTAGCACAGATACGCAGTATTTT.

This clonotype was counted only a few times. The chain carries TRBV10-3 and TRBJ2-3, with 14 bases aligning to TRBD2. The CDR3 spans 17 residues. V lost 0 bases, J lost 3 bases, and 2 bases stayed unmatched. Germline V gives CDR1 ENHRY, CDR2 SYGVKD. CDR3 sequence: CAISESGTSGSTDTQYF. The CDR3 DNA reads TGTGCCATCAGTGAGTCGGGGACTAGCGGGAGTACAGATACGCAGTATTTT.

The chain combines TRBV19 with TRBJ2-1; D possibly corresponds to TRBD2 (6 bases). The length of the CDR3 is 12 residues. V was trimmed by 3 bases and J by 8 bases, leaving 8 bases between them. Per the germline V gene, CDR1 is LNHDA and CDR2 is SQIVND (reference sequence). The CDR3 region has the DNA TGTGCCAGTAGTATGGGAGGTTATGAGCAGTTCTTC. The encoded protein is CASSMGGYEQFF.